These 22 T cell receptor beta chains share one sample of origin, sequenced in a study of T cells after yellow fever vaccination. MiXCR was run by TCRdb on the 5' RACE reads, yielding one entry per CDR3 protein. This table holds around 320,000 distinct CDR3 sequences, approximately 10% found once. Sequences were derived from CD4+ T cells sorted from PBMCs, sampled 5 days after the yellow fever booster vaccination. Receptor source: a man younger than 35 who received the YFV17D yellow fever vaccine.

This chain connects TRBV7-2 to TRBJ2-1; tentatively, D is TRBD2 (5 bases). The CDR3 runs to 15 residues. CDR1 and CDR2 (germline): SGHTA, FQGNSA. V was shortened by 5 bases and J by 6 bases, with 17 bases between the two germline ends. The CDR3 loop is CASSGRGTLGNEQFF. CDR3 DNA: TGTGCCAGCAGCGGACGGGGTACGCTCGGCAATGAGCAGTTCTTC.

This clonotype occurred a few times. The genes are TRBV4-1 and TRBJ1-5; unclear D gene. Trimming cost V 1 base and J 3 bases, with 7 bases left between them. The CDR3 has 14 amino acids. Germline loops: CDR1 MGHRA, CDR2 YSYEKL. The CDR3, as DNA: TGCGCCAGCAGCCAAGGACAAATCAATCAGCCCCAGCATTTT. It codes for CASSQGQINQPQHF.

The sample holds a few counts of this clonotype. The chain has TRBV20-1 and TRBJ2-7; D is uncertain. CDR1 is DFQATT and CDR2 is SNEGSKA in the germline V gene (reference sequence). CDR3 size: 15 residues. Trimming removed 0 bases at V and 4 bases at J, with 16 bases between. The DNA of the CDR3 is TGCAGTGCTAGAGATTTGAGGTCTGGGGTTTACGAGCAGTACGTC. As protein: CSARDLRSGVYEQYV.

V and J are TRBV20-1 and TRBJ2-5; D is possibly TRBD1 or TRBD2 (5 bases each). V shed 3 bases and J shed 2 bases, with 13 bases lying between them. Germline V gene sequence: CDR1 DFQATT, CDR2 SNEGSKA (reference sequence). The CDR3 is 14 residues long. CDR3 sequence reads: CSASPGPLQETQYF. The CDR3 nucleotides read TGCAGTGCTAGCCCGGGACCACTTCAAGAGACCCAGTACTTC.

This clonotype showed up just a few times. The chain couples TRBV10-3 to TRBJ1-1, with 8 bases aligning to TRBD1. After removal of 11 bases from V and 3 bases from J, the junction contained 23 bases not matched to a gene. CDR3 length: 18 residues. Germline assignment: CDR1 ENHRY and CDR2 SYGVKD. The CDR3 nucleotides are TGTGCCGTAAACCCGGGGACAGGTCGCAAAAGTTCCGACACTGAAGCTTTCTTT. Translation gives CAVNPGTGRKSSDTEAFF.

This chain's CDR3 is CASSLASLLRVQFF. CDR3 sequence (DNA): TGTGCCAGCAGCTTAGCCAGCCTCTTAAGGGTACAGTTCTTC. This chain uses TRBV7-9 with TRBJ2-1; D is ambiguous. Germline CDR1 SEHNR, CDR2 FQNEAQ (reference sequence). Trimming removed 0 bases at V and 13 bases at J, with 16 bases between. This CDR3 is built from 14 residues.

This clonotype has more than one count but fewer than ten. This chain connects TRBV13 to TRBJ2-1, with D unclear. The CDR3 contains 14 residues. CDR1 is PRHDT and CDR2 is FYEKMQ in the germline V gene (reference sequence). Trimming took 6 bases from V and 4 from J, leaving 13 bases between them. The CDR3 reads CASRHHGPYNEQFF. CDR3 in DNA: TGTGCCAGCAGGCACCACGGCCCTTACAATGAGCAGTTCTTC.

This clonotype has a handful of counts. A much larger clone lies a single base off, so this may be a read error. The V gene is TRBV7-2, the J gene TRBJ1-6; a weak D match, TRBD1 (5 bases). The CDR3 is 15 residues long. Germline V gene sequence: CDR1 SGHTA, CDR2 FQGNSA. The V gene lost 1 base and the J gene lost 7 bases, with 11 bases spanning the gap. The CDR3: CASSLVGGGNSPLHF. The CDR3 DNA follows: TGTGCCAGCAGCTTAGTTGGGGGGGGAAATTCACCCCTCCACTTT.

The sample holds a few counts of this clonotype. V gene TRBV5-6 combines with J gene TRBJ2-3, with 12 bases identical to TRBD2. After removal of 2 bases from V and 0 bases from J, the junction contained 1 base not matched to a gene. The germline V gene has CDR1 SGHDT and CDR2 YYEEEE. The CDR3 is 16 amino acids. The CDR3 region has the DNA TGTGCCAGCAGCTTCGGACTAGCGGGGAGCACAGATACGCAGTATTTT. This gives the protein CASSFGLAGSTDTQYF.

This clonotype was seen more than once but under ten times. The CDR3 loop is CASSYSGGKPLHF. The CDR3 DNA sequence: TGTGCCAGCAGTTACTCAGGTGGAAAACCCCTCCACTTT. The chain has TRBV6-5 and TRBJ1-6; D remains unclear. In germline, CDR1 is MNHEY, CDR2 SVGAGI. Trimming cost V 0 bases and J 12 bases, with 9 bases left between them. This CDR3 has 13 residues.

There are a few counts of this clonotype. This chain connects TRBV6-5 to TRBJ1-2, with 10 nucleotides matching TRBD1. In germline, CDR1 is MNHEY, CDR2 SVGAGI. This CDR3 is built from 15 residues. The ends lost 0 bases at V and 3 bases at J; junction bases unmatched: 1. CDR3 in amino acids: CASSYSGQGHYGYTF. The CDR3 coding sequence is TGTGCCAGCAGTTACTCGGGACAGGGGCACTATGGCTACACCTTC.

V gene TRBV2 combines with J gene TRBJ1-4; 7 bases are a match to TRBD1. The CDR3 sequence is 13 residues long. Germline-derived CDR1 and CDR2 are SNHLY and FYNNEI. With V trimmed by 6 bases and J by 8 bases, 6 bases remained unmatched. The CDR3 sequence is CASRGTGQEKLFF. CDR3 sequence (DNA): TGTGCCAGCAGGGGTACGGGACAGGAAAAACTGTTTTTT.

This clonotype was counted only a few times. The chain uses TRBV7-9 and TRBJ1-2; D not resolved. The CDR3 runs 13 residues. Germline V gene data show CDR1 as SEHNR and CDR2 as FQNEAQ (reference sequence). The ends were cut back, 4 bases at V and 1 base at J, with 7 bases in the middle. The CDR3 loop reads CASSSTRNYGYTF. The CDR3 bases are TGTGCCAGCAGCTCGACACGTAACTATGGCTACACCTTC.

This clonotype was picked up many times. The rearrangement joins TRBV7-2 to TRBJ1-6; 9 bases are a match to TRBD1. The CDR3 covers 19 residues. J lost 2 bases, V lost 3 bases, and 11 bases had no gene match. The germline gives CDR1 SGHTA, CDR2 FQGNSA. CDR3 sequence: CASSFGGDRVRTYNSPLHF. CDR3 coding DNA: TGTGCCAGCAGCTTTGGTGGGGACAGGGTGAGAACCTATAATTCACCCCTCCACTTT.

This clonotype has just a few counts. This chain uses TRBV18 with TRBJ1-6; 7 positions match TRBD1. The ends lost 6 bases at V and 9 bases at J; junction bases unmatched: 14. The CDR3 is 16 amino acids. Germline-derived CDR1 and CDR2 are KGHSH and LQKENI. In DNA, the CDR3 is TGTGCCAGCTCCAGCGGCTCACAGGGGCCGGGTTCACCCCTCCACTTT. It specifies CASSSGSQGPGSPLHF.

The chain uses TRBV5-6 and TRBJ1-5; D is uncertain. Germline V gene sequence: CDR1 SGHDT, CDR2 YYEEEE. Trimming pared 4 bases from V and 5 bases from J, leaving 10 bases between. The CDR3 length is 13 residues. CDR3 in DNA: TGTGCCAGCAGCGTGAACCTTGATCAGCCCCAGCATTTT. It specifies CASSVNLDQPQHF. The variable domain in full, completed from reference TRBV5-6 and TRBJ1-5, reads DAGVTQSPTHLIKTRGQQVTLRCSPKSGHDTVSWYQQALGQGPQFIFQYYEEEERQRGNFPDRFSGHQFPNYSSELNVNALLLGDSALYLCASSVNLDQPQHFGDGTRLSIL.

V and J are TRBV18 and TRBJ2-2; D remains ambiguous. Germline values: CDR1 KGHSH, CDR2 LQKENI. The CDR3 totals 15 residues. Trimming left V 2 bases short and J 1 base short, with 8 bases between. As DNA, the CDR3 is TGTGCCAGCTCACCATTTCAGGAGAACACCGGGGAGCTGTTTTTT. This translates into CASSPFQENTGELFF.

The chain has TRBV5-4 and TRBJ1-2, with D unclear. V was shortened by 3 bases and J by 0 bases, with 9 bases between the two germline ends. CDR3 length equals 14 residues. CDR1 SGHNT and CDR2 YYREEE come from the germline V gene (reference sequence). CDR3 nucleotide sequence: TGTGCCAGCAGCTCAGACCGCTCTAACTATGGCTACACCTTC. Translating gives CASSSDRSNYGYTF.

As concerns this clonotype: The limits of the CDR3 on the DNA are not certain, so only TCRdb's listed CDR3 is given. V usage is TRBV29-1 and J usage is TRBJ1-1; the DNA was not used to check the table's D call, TRBD1. Per germline, CDR1 SQVTM and CDR2 ANQGSEA. The CDR3 numbers 11 amino acids, ends counted. CDR3 in amino acids: CSVGQGARTFF.

This clonotype occurred many times. The chain recombines TRBV29-1 with TRBJ1-5; 8 nucleotides agree with TRBD1. Losses at the gene ends were 6 bases for V and 6 bases for J; bases not matched to a gene: 7. The CDR3 spans 13 residues. CDR1 is SQVTM and CDR2 is ANQGSEA in the germline V gene. In nucleotides, the CDR3 is TGCAGCGTCAGGACAGGGCAAAGTCAGCCCCAGCATTTT. Translated: CSVRTGQSQPQHF.

This clonotype was counted many times. The chain has TRBV7-9 and TRBJ1-5; the D is unclear. Trimming stripped 10 bases from V and 5 bases from J, with 12 bases between. CDR3 length equals 12 residues. Germline assignment: CDR1 SEHNR and CDR2 FQNEAQ (reference sequence). CDR3 sequence reads: CATQRIDQPQHF. The DNA of the CDR3 is TGTGCCACCCAAAGGATAGATCAGCCCCAGCATTTT.

V is TRBV6-5 and J is TRBJ2-3; D unresolved. The germline CDR1 and CDR2 sequences are MNHEY and SVGAGI. This CDR3 region has 12 residues. Trimming stripped 5 bases from V and 4 bases from J, with 7 bases between. Here the CDR3 DNA reads TGTGCCAGCAGTGAAGAATCAGATACGCAGTATTTT. Amino acid sequence: CASSEESDTQYF.